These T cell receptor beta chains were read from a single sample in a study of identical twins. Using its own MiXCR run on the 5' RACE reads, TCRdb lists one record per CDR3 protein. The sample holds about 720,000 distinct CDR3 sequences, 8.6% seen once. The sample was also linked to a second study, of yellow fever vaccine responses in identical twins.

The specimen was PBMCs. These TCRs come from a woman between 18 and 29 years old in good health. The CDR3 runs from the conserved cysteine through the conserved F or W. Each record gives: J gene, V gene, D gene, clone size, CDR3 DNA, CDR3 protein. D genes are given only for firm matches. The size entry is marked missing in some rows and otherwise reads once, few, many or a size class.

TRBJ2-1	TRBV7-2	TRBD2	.	TGTGCCAGCAGCTTCTCCAGCGGGGGCAATGAGCAGTTCTTC	CASSFSSGGNEQFF
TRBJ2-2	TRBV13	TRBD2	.	TGTGCCAGCATCCCTACCCGACTAGCGGATACCGGGGAGCTGTTTTTT	CASIPTRLADTGELFF
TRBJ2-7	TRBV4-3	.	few	TGCGCCAGCAGCCAAGACATTTTGTCCTACGAGCAGTACTTC	CASSQDILSYEQYF
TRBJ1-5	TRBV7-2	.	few	TGTGCCAGCAGCTCAACTCAGGGGTCTCAGCCCCAGCATTTT	CASSSTQGSQPQHF
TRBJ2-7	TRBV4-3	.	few	TGCGCCAGCAGCCAAGATTCCCGGACACCTATCTACGAGCAGTACTTC	CASSQDSRTPIYEQYF
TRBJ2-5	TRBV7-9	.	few	TGTGCCAGCAGCTTAGGTGGGGTCAAAGAGACCCAGTACTTC	CASSLGGVKETQYF
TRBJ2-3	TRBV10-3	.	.	TGTGCCATTCAGGACCCCTTCTTTAAAGATACGCAGTATTTT	CAIQDPFFKDTQYF
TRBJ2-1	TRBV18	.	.	TGTGCCAGCTCGCCTATTATCGACAGTTACAATGAGCAGTTCTTC	CASSPIIDSYNEQFF
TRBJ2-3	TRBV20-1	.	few	TGCAGTGCTAGTGGTGCCGGGACTCCCTTTCCAGATACGCAGTATTTT	CSASGAGTPFPDTQYF
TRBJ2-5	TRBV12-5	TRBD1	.	TGTGCTAGTGGTTTAGGACAGGGGCTAGAGACCCAGTACTTC	CASGLGQGLETQYF
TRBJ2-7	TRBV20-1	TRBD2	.	TGCAGTGCTCTCCGGATAGCGGGAGCCGAGCAGTACTTC	CSALRIAGAEQYF
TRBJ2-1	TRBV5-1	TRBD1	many	TGCGCCAGCAGCTTTGGGACAGGTAATAATGAGCAGTTCTTC	CASSFGTGNNEQFF
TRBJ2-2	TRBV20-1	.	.	TGCAGTGCTAGTGGTCATCGGTACACCGGGGAGCTGTTTTTT	CSASGHRYTGELFF
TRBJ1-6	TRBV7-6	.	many	TGTGCCAGCAGCTTTTCCAGGGATAATTCACCCCTCCACTTT	CASSFSRDNSPLHF
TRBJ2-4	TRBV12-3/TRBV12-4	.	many	TGTGCCAGCAGTTACGACAGCAAAAACATTCAGTACTTC	CASSYDSKNIQYF
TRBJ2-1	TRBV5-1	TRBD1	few	TGCGCCAGCAGCTTGGAACAGGGGACCTACAATGAGCAGTTCTTC	CASSLEQGTYNEQFF
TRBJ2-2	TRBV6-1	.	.	TGTGCCAGCAGGGCAGAGGGTACCGGGGAGCTGTTTTTT	CASRAEGTGELFF
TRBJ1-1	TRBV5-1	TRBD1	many	TGCGCCAGCAGCCCGCCCACAGGGGTAGGAGCTGAAGCTTTCTTT	CASSPPTGVGAEAFF
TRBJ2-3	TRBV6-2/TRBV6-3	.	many	TGTGCCAGCAGTTACTCGATGCAAGGGGCAGATACGCAGTATTTT	CASSYSMQGADTQYF
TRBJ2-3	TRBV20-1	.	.	TGCAGTGCCAGGGACCCAACTGCAGATACGCAGTATTTT	CSARDPTADTQYF
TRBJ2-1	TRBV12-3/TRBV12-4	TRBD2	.	TGTGCCAGCAGTCCCCCTCTGGGGGGGGGCAATGAGCAGTTCTTC	CASSPPLGGGNEQFF
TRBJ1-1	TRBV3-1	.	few	TGTGCCAGCAGCCAAGACAGGGCTGAAGCTTTCTTT	CASSQDRAEAFF
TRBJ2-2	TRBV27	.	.	TGTGCCAGCAAGGGATACACCGGGGAGCTGTTTTTT	CASKGYTGELFF
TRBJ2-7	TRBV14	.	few	TGTGCCAGCAGCCAAGACGCCCCGGTCTACTTC	CASSQDAPVYF
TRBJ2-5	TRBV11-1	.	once	TGTGCCAGCAGCCCCGACCTCGGCAGGGCGGAGGAGTTAGTAGAAGAGACCCAGTACTTC	CASSPDLGRAEELVEETQYF
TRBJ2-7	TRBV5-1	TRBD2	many	TGCGCCAGCAGCCTTACCCGGGGGGGCGGCGAGCAGTACTTC	CASSLTRGGGEQYF
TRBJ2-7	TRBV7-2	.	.	TGTGCCAGCAGCTACGCGGGGTTTGCCTACGAGCAGTACTTC	CASSYAGFAYEQYF
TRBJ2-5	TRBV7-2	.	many	TGTGCCAGCAGTCGACACGGACAAGAGACCCAGTACTTC	CASSRHGQETQYF
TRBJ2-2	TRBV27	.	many	TGTGCCAGCAGTTTATCTGTCCTAACCGGGGAGCTGTTTTTT	CASSLSVLTGELFF
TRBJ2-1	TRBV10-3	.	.	TGTGCCATCAGTGCGACTGACTTGGGCAATGAGCAGTTCTTC	CAISATDLGNEQFF
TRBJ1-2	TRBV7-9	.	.	TGTGCCAGCAGCTTAGAGGGCAGGGGAACTGGCTACACCTTC	CASSLEGRGTGYTF
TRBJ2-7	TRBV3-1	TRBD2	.	TGTGCCAGCAGCCAATTGACTAGCGCTCCGAGGGAGCAGTACTTC	CASSQLTSAPREQYF
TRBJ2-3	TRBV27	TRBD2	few	TGTGCCAGCAGTCCGGTACGACTAGCGGGAGGGGCAGATACGCAGTATTTT	CASSPVRLAGGADTQYF
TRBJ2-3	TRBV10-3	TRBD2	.	TGTGCCATCAGTGAGTCGGGACTACAAGTTAAGTATTTT	CAISESGLQVKYF
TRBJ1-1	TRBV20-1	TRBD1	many	TGCAGTGCTAGGGCACAGGGGATGGGAGCTGAAGCTTTCTTT	CSARAQGMGAEAFF
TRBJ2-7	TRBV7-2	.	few	TGTGCCAGCAGCTTAGTCGCCCAGTACGAGCAGTACTTC	CASSLVAQYEQYF
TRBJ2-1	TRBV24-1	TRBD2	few	TGTGCCACCAGTGATTGGCGGGAGAGCTCCTACAATGAGCAGTTCTTC	CATSDWRESSYNEQFF
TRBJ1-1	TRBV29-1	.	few	TGCAGCGTTGAAGAGGGGAGACAGAACACTGAAGCTTTCTTT	CSVEEGRQNTEAFF
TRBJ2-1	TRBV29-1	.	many	TGCAGCGTCATCTCCCCACAGGGGCAGTTCTTC	CSVISPQGQFF
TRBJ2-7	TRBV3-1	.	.	TGTGCCAGCAGCCCGAAAGAGGCCTCCTACGAGCAGTACTTC	CASSPKEASYEQYF
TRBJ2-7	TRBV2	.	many	TGTGCCAGCAGGGAGCCAGAGGGGGTCAGCTACGAGCAGTACTTC	CASREPEGVSYEQYF
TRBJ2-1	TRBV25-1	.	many	TGTGCCAGCAGTGGGTGGAATGAGCAGTTCTTC	CASSGWNEQFF
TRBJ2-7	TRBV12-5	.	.	TGTGCTAGTGGTGCGGGGACAGCTTCCTACGAGCAGTACTTC	CASGAGTASYEQYF
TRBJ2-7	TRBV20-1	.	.	TGCAGCACAAGCGAGGGGTTGACCGTAAAGCAGTACTTC	CSTSEGLTVKQYF
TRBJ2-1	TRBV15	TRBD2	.	TGTGCCACCAGCAGACGATCGATGAGACTAGCGGGAGACAATGAGCAGTTCTTC	CATSRRSMRLAGDNEQFF